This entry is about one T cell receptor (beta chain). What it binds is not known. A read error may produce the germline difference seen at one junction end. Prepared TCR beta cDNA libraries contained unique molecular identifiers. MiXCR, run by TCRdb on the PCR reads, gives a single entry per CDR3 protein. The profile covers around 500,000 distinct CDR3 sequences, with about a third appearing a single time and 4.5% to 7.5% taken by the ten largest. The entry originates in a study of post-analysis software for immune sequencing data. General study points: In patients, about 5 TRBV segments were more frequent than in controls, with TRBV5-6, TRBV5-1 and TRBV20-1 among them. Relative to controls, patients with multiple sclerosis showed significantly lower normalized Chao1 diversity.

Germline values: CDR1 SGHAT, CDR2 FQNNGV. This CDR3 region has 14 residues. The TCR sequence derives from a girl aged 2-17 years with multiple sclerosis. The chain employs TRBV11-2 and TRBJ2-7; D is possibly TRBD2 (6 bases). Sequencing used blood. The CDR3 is CTSSLGSTSLEQYF. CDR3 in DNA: TGTACCAGCAGCTTAGGATCGACTAGTTTGGAGCAGTACTTC.